The rows below give T cell receptor beta chains drawn from one sample of a study of control samples from healthy donors and cancer patients. Sequenced by immunoSEQ multiplex PCR; TCRdb stores in-frame clones only, minus some. Of roughly 95,000 clones in the sample, roughly 88% were seen once. The sequenced material came from blood. These receptors all stem from a man aged 25 to 40 in good health. CDR3s include the opening cysteine and the closing phenylalanine or tryptophan. Each record gives: D gene, J gene, V gene, clone size, CDR3 DNA, CDR3 protein. A D gene is named only where the DNA matches it firmly. Some rows mark clone size as missing; the rest say once, few, many or name a class of expanded clone.

-	TRBJ1-5	TRBV27	-	TGTGCCAGCTCAGAATTCAATCAGCCCCAGCATTTT	CASSEFNQPQHF
-	TRBJ2-7	TRBV28	few	TGTGCCAGCAGTGAGAGCTACACGGGGGGCGCGGGGGAGCAGTACTTC	CASSESYTGGAGEQYF
-	TRBJ1-1	TRBV18	-	TGTGCCAGCTCACAGACAGGTAGCACTGAAGCTTTCTTT	CASSQTGSTEAFF
-	TRBJ1-5	TRBV13	-	TGTGCCAGCAGCTTTGGCAGGGGCCGGAAGCCCCAGCATTTT	CASSFGRGRKPQHF
-	TRBJ2-7	TRBV16	-	TGTGCCAGCAGCCTCGCGAGAGGGGTCGAGCAGTACTTC	CASSLARGVEQYF
TRBD1	TRBJ2-2	TRBV13	once	TGTGCCAGCAGCCCGACAGGGGACCAATACACCGGGGAGCTGTTTTTT	CASSPTGDQYTGELFF
-	TRBJ2-5	TRBV7-8	-	TGTGCCAGCAGCTCCGGACGGATTCGAGAGACCCAGTACTTC	CASSSGRIRETQYF
TRBD1	TRBJ2-7	TRBV12-5	-	TGTGCTAGTGGTTTGTGGGACAGGCCAAATGTGGAGCAGTACTTC	CASGLWDRPNVEQYF
TRBD1	TRBJ1-3	TRBV4-1	-	TGCGCCAGCAGCCAAGTGGACAGGGGATTTGGAAACACCATATATTTT	CASSQVDRGFGNTIYF
-	TRBJ1-5	TRBV6-2/TRBV6-3	-	TGTGCCAGCAGTTATCCGGGGAGGGGAGATCAGCCCCAGCATTTT	CASSYPGRGDQPQHF
-	TRBJ1-2	TRBV28	-	TGTGCCAGCAGTTATACAGGGAAAAGAGATGGCTACACCTTC	CASSYTGKRDGYTF
-	TRBJ2-3	TRBV4-1	-	TGCGCCAGCAGCCAAGGGGACGCTGCGGGGAGAGATACGCAGTATTTT	CASSQGDAAGRDTQYF
TRBD1	TRBJ2-7	TRBV19	few	TGTGCCAGTAGAGCACCAGACAGGGAAATGTACTTC	CASRAPDREMYF
-	TRBJ1-2	TRBV28	-	TGTGCCAGCAGTTTGGCTAGGGACTATGGCTACACCTTC	CASSLARDYGYTF
TRBD2	TRBJ2-7	TRBV7-9	-	TGTGCCAGCAGCTTAGTAGCGGGGGTATTCTCCTACGAGCAGTACTTC	CASSLVAGVFSYEQYF
TRBD1	TRBJ2-3	TRBV5-6	once	TGTGCCAGCAGCTTCGGACAGGTTAGAGGAGATACGCAGTATTTT	CASSFGQVRGDTQYF
-	TRBJ2-5	TRBV2	-	TGTGCCAGCAGTGATGTCCGGGAGACCCAGTACTTC	CASSDVRETQYF
-	TRBJ1-4	TRBV28	-	TGTGCCAGCAGCCTCACTCAGGAAAAACTGTTTTTT	CASSLTQEKLFF
-	TRBJ1-3	TRBV7-9	-	TGTGCCAGTCAGGGTTCGGGGGCTGGAAACACCATATATTTT	CASQGSGAGNTIYF
-	TRBJ2-5	TRBV5-6	-	TGTGCCAGCAGCTTCCGCACAGCCCAAGAGACCCAGTACTTC	CASSFRTAQETQYF
-	TRBJ1-6	TRBV5-5	-	TGTGCCAGCAGCTTTGGAGGGAATTCACCCCTCCACTTT	CASSFGGNSPLHF
-	TRBJ2-3	TRBV3-1/TRBV3-2	-	TGTGCCAGCAGCCAAGCGGGACTCAGCACAGATACGCAGTATTTT	CASSQAGLSTDTQYF
-	TRBJ2-1	TRBV6-1	few	TGTGCCAGCAGTGATATGCCGGACAGCACTAATGAGCAGTTCTTC	CASSDMPDSTNEQFF
-	TRBJ2-2	TRBV19	once	TGTGCCAGTACCTCCATCAGGCCACTAAAAAACACCGGGGAGCTGTTTTTT	CASTSIRPLKNTGELFF
TRBD2	TRBJ2-7	TRBV27	-	TGTGCCAGCAGTCCCGGACTAGCGGGAGGCAACGAGCAGTACTTC	CASSPGLAGGNEQYF
TRBD1	TRBJ2-3	TRBV24-1	-	TGTGCCACTGCTCTGGGACAGGGCCCAGATACGCAGTATTTT	CATALGQGPDTQYF
-	TRBJ2-7	TRBV5-1	-	TGCGCCAGCAGCTTGTACGGCAGGGACGAGCAGTACTTC	CASSLYGRDEQYF
-	TRBJ2-7	TRBV30	-	TGTGCCTGCCCCATGGTTTCTTCCTACGAGCAGTACTTC	CACPMVSSYEQYF
-	TRBJ2-7	TRBV6-1	-	TGTGCCAGCAGTGAAGTAACTCTTAAGGGCTACGAGCAGTACTTC	CASSEVTLKGYEQYF
-	TRBJ2-7	TRBV7-2	-	TGTGCCAGCAGCCGCCGGGACTTCTACGAGCAGTACTTC	CASSRRDFYEQYF
-	TRBJ2-2	TRBV6-2/TRBV6-3	-	TGTGCCAGCAGCCGATCGGGGACGAACACCGGGGAGCTGTTTTTT	CASSRSGTNTGELFF
TRBD2	TRBJ2-7	TRBV7-2	few	TGTGCCAGCAGCTTAGACTCTAGCGGTGGGTACGAGCAGTACTTC	CASSLDSSGGYEQYF
TRBD2	TRBJ2-1	TRBV14	-	TGTGCCAGCAGCCAATTCGGGGGGGGATACAATGAGCAGTTCTTC	CASSQFGGGYNEQFF
-	TRBJ2-7	TRBV3-1/TRBV3-2	-	TGTGCCAGCAGTCCCGACGGACGCTACGAGCAGTACTTC	CASSPDGRYEQYF
TRBD1	TRBJ2-7	TRBV11-1	once	TGTGCCAGCGGGGGTACCGGGACAGGCGTCCACGAGCAGTACTTC	CASGGTGTGVHEQYF
-	TRBJ2-5	TRBV7-9	few	TGTGCCAGCAGCCCTGGACTGGACCAAGAGACCCAGTACTTC	CASSPGLDQETQYF
-	TRBJ2-1	TRBV9	-	TGTGCCAGCAGCGTAGGGACCTGGGGGGATGAGCAGTTCTTC	CASSVGTWGDEQFF